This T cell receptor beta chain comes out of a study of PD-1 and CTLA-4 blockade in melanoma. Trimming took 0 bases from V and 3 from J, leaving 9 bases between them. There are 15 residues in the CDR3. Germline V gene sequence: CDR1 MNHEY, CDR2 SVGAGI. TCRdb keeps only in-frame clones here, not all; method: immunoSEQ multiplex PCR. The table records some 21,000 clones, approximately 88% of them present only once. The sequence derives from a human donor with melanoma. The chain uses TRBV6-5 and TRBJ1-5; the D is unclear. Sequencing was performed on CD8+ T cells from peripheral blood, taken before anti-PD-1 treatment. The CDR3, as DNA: TGTGCCAGCAGTTACTCCGGCAGCTTCAATCAGCCCCAGCATTTT. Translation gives CASSYSGSFNQPQHF.